The sample holds many counts of the clone carrying this T cell receptor (beta chain). At one of its ends the junction is not consistent with the germline gene, which may arise from a read error. CDR3 size: 15 residues. CDR1 MNHNS and CDR2 SASEGT come from the germline V gene. This sample is drawn from a study of CD4 and CD8 cells across lung adenocarcinoma regions. TCRdb processed the PCR reads anew with MiXCR; each CDR3 protein has one entry. This sample has tens of thousands of distinct CDR3 sequences, with roughly half found just once. Localized lung adenocarcinoma, a non-small cell lung cancer, affected the donors.

This chain connects TRBV6-1 to TRBJ2-3, with 10 bases fitting TRBD1. The sequence was collected from a female donor with lung adenocarcinoma. The CD4 and CD8 labels of this study may be unreliable. The material sequenced was CD8+ T cells from the center of a lung tumor. CDR3 DNA sequence: TGTGCCAGCAGTCGGCCGGGACAGGGGCGGGAGGACCGTCTTTTT. It is translated as CASSRPGQGREDRLF.